This T cell receptor beta chain was sequenced during a study of blood T cell repertoires in COVID-19. Background on the study: Collection of acute and convalescent COVID-19 samples took place in the United States, Italy and Spain. T cells, B-cell-depleted T cells, or PBMCs provided the cDNA or gDNA that served as material.

Germline CDR1 reads SGHNT; CDR2 reads YENEEA. The CDR3 length is 14 residues. Trimming cost V 4 bases and J 6 bases, with 15 bases left between them. In its sample, this clone was seen once. As processed by the authors: Amplifying reference gene primers gave estimates of nucleated cell counts. Data came from immunoSEQ multiplex PCR; TCRdb stores just in-frame clones and leaves some out. The D gene and trimming were derived from the DNA, and the V and J assignments and clone size from that table. Of 88,000 or so clones listed, around 86% were seen once; the top ten hold 3.8%. Specimen: peripheral blood. The chain has TRBV11-3 and TRBJ2-5, with D hard to call. The TCR originated in a man aged 55 to 70 with acute or convalescent COVID-19. CDR3 DNA: TGTGCCAGCAGCTCCCCTTCCGTCGGTCAGACCCAGTACTTC. It translates to CASSSPSVGQTQYF.